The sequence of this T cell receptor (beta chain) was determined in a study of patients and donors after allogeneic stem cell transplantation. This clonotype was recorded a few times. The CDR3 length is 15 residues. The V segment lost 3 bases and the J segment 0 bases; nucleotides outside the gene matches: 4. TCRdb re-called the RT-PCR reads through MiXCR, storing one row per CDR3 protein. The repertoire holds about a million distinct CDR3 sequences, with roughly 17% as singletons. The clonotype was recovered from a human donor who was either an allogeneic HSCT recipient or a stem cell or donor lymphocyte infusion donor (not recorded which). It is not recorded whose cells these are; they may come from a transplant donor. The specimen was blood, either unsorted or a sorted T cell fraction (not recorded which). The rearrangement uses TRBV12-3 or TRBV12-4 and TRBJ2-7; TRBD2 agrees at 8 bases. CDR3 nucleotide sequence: TGTGCCAGCAGTTTTAGCGGGGTAAGCTCCTACGAGCAGTACTTC. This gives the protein CASSFSGVSSYEQYF.